These 5 T cell receptor beta chains came from one sample sequenced in a study of CD8 T cells in ankylosing spondylitis (dated by TCRdb to the late 2010s). Antigen specificity for these receptors is unknown. Receptor amplification or capture employed 5' RACE. Sequenced using an Illumina HiSeq 2500. Using fastp at Q25 and MiXCR, TCRdb reprocessed the public reads and kept productive beta chains. Every entry covers one CDR3 protein and lists the most common genes and DNA from its rows. The sample records roughly 670,000 distinct CDR3 sequences, roughly 19% of which are singletons. The ten largest clonotypes hold under 20% of the sample. The paper's findings and limits, for the study overall: A TCR beta motif of several highly homologous amino acid variants appeared characteristic of blood from ankylosing spondylitis patients.

Sequences were obtained from blood, either unsorted or a sorted T cell fraction (not recorded which). The source of these receptors is a male donor with ankylosing spondylitis.

The rearrangement uses TRBV5-1 and TRBJ1-4, with TRBD1 matching over 9 bases. Germline trimming cut 0 bases from V and 5 bases from J; bases unmatched to any gene: 5. The CDR3 runs 16 residues. Germline CDR1 SGHRS, CDR2 YFSETQ. DNA for the CDR3: TGCGCCAGCAGCTTGGCGGTCGGGACAGGGAATGAAAAACTGTTTTTT. Its protein is CASSLAVGTGNEKLFF.

V and J are TRBV4-2 and TRBJ2-7; a weak D match, TRBD1 (6 bases). The CDR3 runs to 14 residues. Trimming pared 0 bases from V and 5 bases from J, leaving 11 bases between. CDR1 LGHNA and CDR2 YNFKEQ come from the germline V gene. The CDR3 DNA sequence: TGTGCCAGCAGCCAAGATGGGGACACCCACGAGCAGTACTTC. This sequence encodes CASSQDGDTHEQYF.

This clonotype was observed at least ten times. The chain employs TRBV29-1 and TRBJ2-7, with D uncertain. Germline lookup yields CDR1 SQVTM and CDR2 ANQGSEA. The CDR3 runs to 12 residues. V was pared by 0 bases and J by 2 bases, with 5 bases between. The CDR3 loop is CSVEDTPYEQYF. CDR3 sequence (DNA): TGCAGCGTTGAAGATACCCCCTACGAGCAGTACTTC.

There are a few counts of this clonotype. This sequence joins TRBV5-1 and TRBJ2-5, with TRBD1 identical over 8 bases. The V segment lost 4 bases and the J segment 1 base; nucleotides outside the gene matches: 12. The CDR3 has 17 residues. From germline, CDR1 is SGHRS and CDR2 YFSETQ. The CDR3 coding sequence is TGCGCCAGCAGCATAATGGGGCCAGGGGGCTTCCAAGAGACCCAGTACTTC. Translation gives CASSIMGPGGFQETQYF.

This clonotype was seen at least ten times. This rearrangement joins TRBV7-9 to TRBJ2-1, with D perhaps TRBD2 (6 bases). V lost 1 base to trimming and J lost 4 bases, with 8 bases between them. The CDR3 has 14 residues. CDR1 and CDR2 (germline): SEHNR, FQNEAQ (reference sequence). The CDR3 sequence is CASSLVGGYNEQFF. CDR3 in DNA: TGTGCCAGCAGCTTAGTTGGAGGGTACAATGAGCAGTTCTTC.